Below, 20 T cell receptor beta chains from the same sample are listed, as sequenced in a study of blood T cells in healthy people across ages. Together with a sample-barcoded 5' primer, a J-beta primer mix was included in a second PCR lasting about 6 to 12 cycles. TCRdb reanalysed the 5' RACE reads using MiXCR and keeps one entry per CDR3 protein. In the table there are hundreds of thousands of distinct CDR3 sequences, 29% of which are singletons. The material sequenced was blood. All receptors derive from a woman at least 80 years old in good health.

The rearrangement joins TRBV3-1 to TRBJ2-1; D is possibly TRBD1 or TRBD2 (6 bases each). V was cut by 2 bases and J by 9 bases, with 20 bases left in between. The CDR3 loop spans 16 amino acids. Germline-derived CDR1 and CDR2 are LGHDT and YNNKEL (reference sequence). The CDR3 region is CASSQSGLGPGAEQFF. CDR3 coding DNA: TGTGCCAGCAGCCAATCCGGGCTAGGGCCGGGGGCTGAGCAGTTCTTC.

As regards this clonotype: Given a much more abundant clone one base away, this may be a read error. The rearrangement uses TRBV7-2 and TRBJ1-2; the D gene is possibly TRBD1 (5 bases). The CDR3 runs to 15 residues. Germline CDR1 reads SGHTA; CDR2 reads FQGNSA. The CDR3 DNA follows: TGTGCCAGCAGCTCACCCGGCAGGGCACTTTATGGCTGCACCTTC. Translation gives CASSSPGRALYGCTF. The full variable domain, completed using reference TRBV7-2 and TRBJ1-2, is GAGVSQSPSNKVTEKGKDVELRCDPISGHTALYWYRQSLGQGLEFLIYFQGNSAPDKSGLPSDRFSAERTGGSVSTLTIQRTQQEDSAVYLCASSSPGRALYGCTFGSGTRLTVV.

Only a few counts were recorded for this clonotype. A read error may be the cause here, since a much bigger clone is one base away. The chain is built from TRBV7-2 and TRBJ2-1; no clear D gene. Near its end, the DNA agrees better with TRBJ2-7, so the J call may be wrong. Per the germline V gene, CDR1 is SGHTA and CDR2 is FQGNSA. The CDR3 has 15 residues. CDR3 residues: CASSLAASSYNEQYF. For the CDR3, the DNA is TGTGCCAGCAGCTTAGCAGCGAGCTCCTACAATGAGCAGTACTTC.

The CDR3 sequence is CASSGAGNPYEQYF. The CDR3 nucleotides read TGTGCCAGCAGTGGGGCCGGGAACCCCTACGAGCAGTACTTC. This rearrangement joins TRBV6-1 to TRBJ2-7, with a tentative D call TRBD2 (5 bases). Germline CDR1 is MNHNS and CDR2 is SASEGT. Trimming stripped 4 bases from V and 2 bases from J, with 12 bases between. CDR3 length: 14 residues.

The sample holds many counts of this clonotype. This chain uses TRBV7-2 with TRBJ2-1; weak D call: TRBD2 (6 bases). The germline V and J ends were trimmed by 8 bases and 1 base, with 12 bases remaining between them. The CDR3 covers 14 residues. The germline V gene has CDR1 SGHTA and CDR2 FQGNSA. Here the CDR3 reads CASGGVGSYNEQFF. The DNA for the CDR3 is TGTGCCAGCGGCGGGGTAGGGTCCTACAATGAGCAGTTCTTC. The full variable domain, with the rest looked up from reference TRBV7-2 and TRBJ2-1, is GAGVSQSPSNKVTEKGKDVELRCDPISGHTALYWYRQSLGQGLEFLIYFQGNSAPDKSGLPSDRFSAERTGGSVSTLTIQRTQQEDSAVYLCASGGVGSYNEQFFGPGTRLTVL.

The sample holds one count of this clonotype. The gene calls are TRBV4-3 and TRBJ1-1, with D possibly being TRBD1 (6 bases). This CDR3 spans 15 amino acids. In germline, CDR1 is LGHNA, CDR2 YSLEER. V was shortened by 0 bases and J by 11 bases, with 19 bases between the two germline ends. Here the CDR3 DNA reads TGCGCCAGCAGCCAAGACCTCCTTCTGGGGGCGGGCGCTTTCTTT. This encodes CASSQDLLLGAGAFF.

This clonotype appeared many times. The chain employs TRBV18 and TRBJ2-5; 10 bases map to TRBD2. Germline V CDR1 and CDR2: KGHSH, LQKENI. The CDR3 has 15 amino acids. After removal of 0 bases from V and 2 bases from J, the junction contained 0 bases not matched to a gene. The CDR3: CASSPPSGGQETQYF. CDR3 bases: TGTGCCAGCTCACCACCTAGCGGGGGGCAAGAGACCCAGTACTTC. The full variable domain, in which reference TRBV18 and TRBJ2-5 provide the parts outside the CDR3, is NAGVMQNPRHLVRRRGQEARLRCSPMKGHSHVYWYRQLPEEGLKFMVYLQKENIIDESGMPKERFSAEFPKEGPSILRIQQVVRGDSAAYFCASSPPSGGQETQYFGPGTRLLVL.

This clonotype was counted many times. The rearrangement joins TRBV6-5 to TRBJ2-5; the match to TRBD2 covers 12 bases. Trimming cost V 5 bases and J 1 base; bases outside gene matches: 11. Germline lookup yields CDR1 MNHEY and CDR2 SVGAGI. The CDR3 spans 18 residues. CDR3 loop: CASSHTAPLAGGQETQYF. Here the CDR3 DNA reads TGTGCCAGCAGTCACACGGCCCCACTAGCGGGGGGCCAAGAGACCCAGTACTTC.

On this clonotype itself: This sequence may be a read error, since a much larger clone differs from it by one base. This chain uses TRBV29-1 with TRBJ1-2; D call uncertain. This CDR3 contains 14 residues. V lost 2 bases to trimming and J lost 4 bases, with 14 bases between them. Germline V gives CDR1 SQVTM, CDR2 ANQGSEA. DNA of the CDR3: TGCAGCGTTGAATGGGTGGAGGGAACCTATGGCTACACCTTC. The encoded protein is CSVEWVEGTYGYTF.

The sample holds many counts of this clonotype. V and J are TRBV4-2 and TRBJ2-1; no clear D. Between the trimmed V and J ends, which lost 1 base and 7 bases, there was a span of 11 bases. Germline CDR1 is LGHNA and CDR2 is YNFKEQ. The CDR3 is 14 amino acids. The CDR3 DNA reads as TGTGCCAGCAGCCAAGCCGGGTCTCCAAATGAGCAGTTCTTC. It is translated as CASSQAGSPNEQFF.

Points on this clonotype: A much larger clone lies one base from this, so it may be a read error. The V gene is TRBV28, the J gene TRBJ1-2; perhaps TRBD1 as D (5 bases). The CDR3 spans 15 residues. Per germline, CDR1 MDHEN and CDR2 SYDVKM. DNA for the CDR3: TGTACCAGCAGTTTCCTTCAGGGTGTATACTATGGCTACACCTTC. This encodes CTSSFLQGVYYGYTF.

Details on this clonotype: One end of the junction does not line up with germline, which may come from a read error. This chain connects TRBV5-4 to TRBJ1-2; 7 bases are a match to TRBD1. Germline V gene sequence: CDR1 SGHNT, CDR2 YYREEE (reference sequence). This CDR3 is 12 amino acids long. The CDR3 sequence is CAGSIDRESDTF. The CDR3 region has the DNA TGTGCCGGCAGCATCGACAGGGAGAGCGACACCTTC.

This clonotype came up many times. The gene calls are TRBV6-1 and TRBJ2-7, with TRBD2 matching over 7 bases. The CDR3 extends over 13 amino acids. Germline CDR1 is MNHNS and CDR2 is SASEGT. The junction had 10 bases not matched to a gene; V was cut back by 8 bases and J by 6 bases. CDR3 loop: CASGEGFLAEQYF. CDR3 nucleotides: TGTGCCAGCGGGGAGGGCTTTCTGGCCGAGCAGTACTTC.

The table lists this clonotype with many counts. CDR3 coding DNA: TGCAGTGCTTCCGGACGGGGCACCCACCTTTCCTACGAGCAGTACTTC. The encoded protein is CSASGRGTHLSYEQYF. The chain employs TRBV20-1 and TRBJ2-7; D possibly uses TRBD1 or TRBD2 (5 bases each). From germline, CDR1 is DFQATT and CDR2 SNEGSKA (reference sequence). The V and J ends lost 5 bases and 1 base respectively, with 21 bases between them. The length of the CDR3 is 16 residues.

With respect to this clonotype: A much larger clone differs from this one at a single base, so this may be a read error. The chain is built from TRBV20-1 and TRBJ2-1; 8 bases agree with TRBD1. This CDR3 comprises 13 residues. Germline CDR1 is DFQATT and CDR2 is SNEGSKA (reference sequence). With V trimmed by 6 bases and J by 13 bases, 14 bases remained unmatched. CDR3 amino acids: CSAHSTGVQTQFF. The CDR3 DNA reads as TGCAGTGCCCACTCGACAGGGGTCCAGACCCAGTTCTTC.

On this clonotype itself: Because the CDR3 is missing its conserved closing phenylalanine or tryptophan, this is likely a read error. The V and J genes are TRBV28 and TRBJ2-5; possibly TRBD1 for D (6 bases). Trimming stripped 5 bases from V and 2 bases from J, with 12 bases between. The CDR3 is made up of 14 amino acids. Germline CDR1 and CDR2: MDHEN and SYDVKM. CDR3 sequence: CASSPPTGQETQYV. Written as DNA, the CDR3 is TGTGCCAGCAGTCCTCCGACAGGACAAGAGACCCAGTACGTC.

This clonotype is a singleton in its sample. A much larger clone sits a single nucleotide away, making a read error possible. The chain joins TRBV12-3 or TRBV12-4 to TRBJ1-2; 7 bases align to TRBD1. This CDR3 spans 15 amino acids. J was trimmed by 4 bases and V by 8 bases; bases with no gene match: 13. CDR3 in DNA: TGTGCCAGCGGCCCGACAGGGAGCTCTCCCTATGGCTACACCTTC. Its protein is CASGPTGSSPYGYTF.

The V call is TRBV5-1, the J call TRBJ2-5, with 10 positions matching TRBD2. Germline values: CDR1 SGHRS, CDR2 YFSETQ. The junction had 19 bases not matched to a gene; V was cut back by 1 base and J by 4 bases. The CDR3 spans 20 residues. The CDR3 reads CASSLRGPSGGPVEGETQYF. Written as DNA, the CDR3 is TGCGCCAGCAGCTTGAGGGGACCTAGCGGGGGCCCTGTTGAGGGAGAGACCCAGTACTTC.

This clonotype showed up just a few times. This chain uses TRBV20-1 with TRBJ2-3; D remains ambiguous. The CDR3 sequence is 13 residues long. The V and J ends lost 1 base and 2 bases respectively, with 7 bases between them. Germline V gives CDR1 DFQATT, CDR2 SNEGSKA (reference sequence). The CDR3 loop is CSARVGNTDTQYF. Written as DNA, the CDR3 is TGCAGTGCTAGAGTGGGTAACACAGATACGCAGTATTTT.

This clonotype appeared a few times. V is TRBV2 and J is TRBJ1-5; 8 positions agree with TRBD1. Germline CDR1 is SNHLY and CDR2 is FYNNEI. The CDR3 has 14 residues. Trimming took 7 bases from V and 2 from J; bases not matched to a gene: 4. This CDR3 reads CASTGQGGNQPQHF. CDR3 nucleotide sequence: TGTGCCAGCACCGGACAGGGCGGCAATCAGCCCCAGCATTTT.